A selection of T cell receptor beta chains follows, all from one sample in a study of blood T cell repertoires in COVID-19. The assay was immunoSEQ multiplex PCR, and TCRdb's table has in-frame clones only and misses some. The data contain around 200,000 clones, roughly 80% of them seen just once; the ten biggest clones take up 10%. Material: peripheral blood. The receptor set was obtained from an elderly woman with acute or convalescent COVID-19. Each CDR3 is given without its conserved first and last residue. A D gene is named only where the DNA matches it firmly.

J gene: TRBJ1-5; D gene: TRBD1; V gene: TRBV5-1; CDR3 protein: ASSLGQGQPQH
J gene: TRBJ2-1; D gene: .; V gene: TRBV2; CDR3 protein: ASISGRGAYNEQF
J gene: TRBJ1-1; D gene: .; V gene: TRBV2; CDR3 protein: ASSETAEAF
J gene: TRBJ2-7; D gene: .; V gene: TRBV7-9; CDR3 protein: ASSLESLEQY
J gene: TRBJ2-1; D gene: .; V gene: TRBV5-1; CDR3 protein: ASRSRGAADNEQF
J gene: TRBJ2-7; D gene: TRBD2; V gene: TRBV5-1; CDR3 protein: ASSLGLAGGPYEQY
J gene: TRBJ2-3; D gene: TRBD2; V gene: TRBV7-2; CDR3 protein: ASSSVRGADTQY
J gene: TRBJ1-1; D gene: .; V gene: TRBV7-2; CDR3 protein: ASSSRGGYTEAF
J gene: TRBJ1-2; D gene: TRBD1; V gene: TRBV24-1; CDR3 protein: ATSDPDRVGGYT
J gene: TRBJ2-3; D gene: TRBD2; V gene: TRBV5-6; CDR3 protein: ASSFIAGGPTDTQY
J gene: TRBJ2-1; D gene: TRBD2; V gene: TRBV4-3; CDR3 protein: ASSPGALAGGPKDEQF
J gene: TRBJ1-6; D gene: .; V gene: TRBV23-1; CDR3 protein: ASSQSARGESPLH
J gene: TRBJ1-5; D gene: TRBD1; V gene: TRBV4-3; CDR3 protein: ASSQDPTGVQPQH
J gene: TRBJ2-1; D gene: .; V gene: TRBV7-2; CDR3 protein: ASSRAGESSYNEQF
J gene: TRBJ2-7; D gene: TRBD1; V gene: TRBV5-5; CDR3 protein: ASSLVSGGSYEQY
J gene: TRBJ2-5; D gene: .; V gene: TRBV6-5; CDR3 protein: ASSYPAESQETQY
J gene: TRBJ2-1; D gene: TRBD1; V gene: TRBV24-1; CDR3 protein: ATSDPGQGGYNEQF
J gene: TRBJ2-3; D gene: TRBD2; V gene: TRBV7-2; CDR3 protein: ASSSLAGGATDTQY
J gene: TRBJ2-2; D gene: TRBD1; V gene: TRBV18; CDR3 protein: ASTGQGSTGELF
J gene: TRBJ1-4; D gene: .; V gene: TRBV10-3; CDR3 protein: ASRPQGTNEKLF
J gene: TRBJ1-2; D gene: .; V gene: TRBV30; CDR3 protein: ACNNQGGYT
J gene: TRBJ2-2; D gene: TRBD2; V gene: TRBV6-2/TRBV6-3; CDR3 protein: ASSYLRGGTGELF
J gene: TRBJ2-7; D gene: TRBD2; V gene: TRBV29-1; CDR3 protein: SATTGGNTYEQY
J gene: TRBJ1-6; D gene: .; V gene: TRBV28; CDR3 protein: ASSLYALDRNSPLH
J gene: TRBJ2-7; D gene: .; V gene: TRBV5-5; CDR3 protein: ASSHPRDTFDEQY
J gene: TRBJ1-3; D gene: .; V gene: TRBV7-8; CDR3 protein: ASSLAAGSLSGNTIY
J gene: TRBJ2-7; D gene: .; V gene: TRBV6-2/TRBV6-3; CDR3 protein: ASSYVSYEQY
J gene: TRBJ1-6; D gene: .; V gene: TRBV18; CDR3 protein: ASSPPNGRDSPLH
J gene: TRBJ2-7; D gene: TRBD1; V gene: TRBV24-1; CDR3 protein: ATSPGQGTHYEQY
J gene: TRBJ1-2; D gene: TRBD1; V gene: TRBV6-5; CDR3 protein: ASSYSISGGYGYT
J gene: TRBJ2-1; D gene: .; V gene: TRBV7-3; CDR3 protein: ASSPTAGTSTYNEQF
J gene: TRBJ2-2; D gene: .; V gene: TRBV9; CDR3 protein: ASSVGERTGELF
J gene: TRBJ2-7; D gene: .; V gene: TRBV11-2; CDR3 protein: ASSLGSYEQY
J gene: TRBJ1-1; D gene: .; V gene: TRBV5-4; CDR3 protein: ASSPEIGALNTEAF
J gene: TRBJ2-7; D gene: .; V gene: TRBV11-3; CDR3 protein: ASSLDLLPGSYEQY
J gene: TRBJ1-2; D gene: .; V gene: TRBV19; CDR3 protein: ASSIRLQGGYGYT
J gene: TRBJ1-6; D gene: .; V gene: TRBV11-3; CDR3 protein: ASSSGQISPLH
J gene: TRBJ2-3; D gene: .; V gene: TRBV28; CDR3 protein: ASSLWSGGGADTQY
J gene: TRBJ1-2; D gene: .; V gene: TRBV21-1; CDR3 protein: ASSKGEREQGAHGYT
J gene: TRBJ2-3; D gene: .; V gene: TRBV5-6; CDR3 protein: ASSLTGTDTQY
J gene: TRBJ1-5; D gene: .; V gene: TRBV7-2; CDR3 protein: ASSLAPQGERN
J gene: TRBJ2-2; D gene: .; V gene: TRBV5-4; CDR3 protein: ASSSVRSGPTGELF
J gene: TRBJ1-1; D gene: .; V gene: TRBV28; CDR3 protein: ASRDGQRLTEAF
J gene: TRBJ2-7; D gene: TRBD2; V gene: TRBV7-2; CDR3 protein: ASSPGGAVFYEQY
J gene: TRBJ2-7; D gene: .; V gene: TRBV6-1; CDR3 protein: ASSEATPGLKYEQY
J gene: TRBJ1-2; D gene: TRBD1; V gene: TRBV7-6; CDR3 protein: ASSLAPGQGNGYT
J gene: TRBJ2-1; D gene: .; V gene: TRBV1; CDR3 protein: TSSQAPLAGGCNEQF
J gene: TRBJ2-2; D gene: .; V gene: TRBV7-9; CDR3 protein: ASTPRGYTGELF
J gene: TRBJ2-7; D gene: TRBD1; V gene: TRBV27; CDR3 protein: ASSWGQGYEQY
J gene: TRBJ1-3; D gene: TRBD1; V gene: TRBV5-1; CDR3 protein: ASNSGTVGNTIY
J gene: TRBJ2-2; D gene: TRBD1; V gene: TRBV2; CDR3 protein: ASGDETGGNTGELF
J gene: TRBJ1-1; D gene: TRBD1; V gene: TRBV7-2; CDR3 protein: ASSLAQGAGNTEAF
J gene: TRBJ2-6; D gene: .; V gene: TRBV4-2; CDR3 protein: ASSPAEWGLSGANVLT